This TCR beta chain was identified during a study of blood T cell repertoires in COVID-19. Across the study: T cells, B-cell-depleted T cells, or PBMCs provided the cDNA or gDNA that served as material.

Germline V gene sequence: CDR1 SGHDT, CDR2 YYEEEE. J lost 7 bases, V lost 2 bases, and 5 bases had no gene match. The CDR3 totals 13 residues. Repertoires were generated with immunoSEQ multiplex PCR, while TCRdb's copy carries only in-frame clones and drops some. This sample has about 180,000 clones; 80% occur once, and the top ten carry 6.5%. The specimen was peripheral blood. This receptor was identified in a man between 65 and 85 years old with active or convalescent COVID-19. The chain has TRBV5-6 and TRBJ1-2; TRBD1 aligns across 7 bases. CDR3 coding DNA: TGTGCCAGCAGCTTAACCGGGACAGCTGGCTACACCTTC. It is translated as CASSLTGTAGYTF.